This is a list of T cell receptor beta chains from one sample in a study of shared clonotypes between healthy human individuals. Clones were read by immunoSEQ multiplex PCR, and TCRdb kept only the in-frame ones, dropping some. The data hold under 2.5 million clones, with 92% observed a single time. The specimen was naive CD4+ T cells from PBMCs. These receptors came from a man aged 18 to 29 in good health. Some clones in this sample may be carry-over from other donors' samples. Both conserved end residues are part of each CDR3. Size is omitted from some rows. Given values are once, few, many or a class for expanded clones.

j_call clone_size v_call cdr3_aa
TRBJ1-1 . TRBV7-3 CASSSQGGTEAFF
TRBJ1-5 . TRBV27 CASKSGQGNQPQHF
TRBJ1-4 . TRBV19 CASSIAGRGEGNEKLFF
TRBJ2-6 . TRBV7-9 CASSFHQDWANVLTF
TRBJ2-7 . TRBV5-1 CASSLGPPGLILSQQYF
TRBJ1-5 . TRBV7-9 CASSDRGSGNQPQHF
TRBJ1-1 once TRBV5-1 CASSLEQTATEAFF
TRBJ1-5 . TRBV19 CASSIVGGAFQPQHF
TRBJ2-4 . TRBV10-2 CASSESKTLKRGIQYF
TRBJ2-7 . TRBV25-1 CASSDSAYRQYF
TRBJ2-3 . TRBV5-1 CASTELAESTDTQYF
TRBJ1-5 . TRBV2 CASRYRGWGNQPQHF
TRBJ2-1 once TRBV6-5 CASSYMAHNNEQFF
TRBJ2-7 . TRBV15 CATSRGEKWSGAYEQYF
TRBJ1-4 . TRBV29-1 CSVLVIRNEKLFF
TRBJ1-4 . TRBV2 CASSLTGVLYEKLFF
TRBJ2-5 . TRBV19 CARRGKQETQYF
TRBJ2-3 . TRBV18 CASSPTTAADTQYF
TRBJ1-1 few TRBV19 CASSIGQNTEAFF